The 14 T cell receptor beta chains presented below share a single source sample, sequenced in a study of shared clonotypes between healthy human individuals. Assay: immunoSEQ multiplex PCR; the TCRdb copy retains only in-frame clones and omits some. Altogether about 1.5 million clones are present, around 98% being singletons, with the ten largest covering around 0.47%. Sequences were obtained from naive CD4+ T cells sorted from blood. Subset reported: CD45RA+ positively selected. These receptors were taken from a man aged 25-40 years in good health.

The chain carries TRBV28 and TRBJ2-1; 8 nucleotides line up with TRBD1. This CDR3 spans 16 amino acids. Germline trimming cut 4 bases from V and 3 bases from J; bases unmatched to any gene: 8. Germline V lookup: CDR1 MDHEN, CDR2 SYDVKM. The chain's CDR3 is CASSSPGGADYNEQFF. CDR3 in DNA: TGTGCCAGCAGTTCACCAGGGGGCGCGGACTACAATGAGCAGTTCTTC.

CDR3 region: CASSSDRDGYTF. CDR3 DNA sequence: TGTGCCAGCAGCTCTGACAGGGACGGCTACACCTTC. J is TRBJ1-2 and V is TRBV7-2; 7 nucleotides line up with TRBD1. The V and J ends lost 4 bases and 8 bases, in that order; junction bases with no gene match: 4. There are 12 residues in the CDR3. Germline assignment: CDR1 SGHTA and CDR2 FQGNSA.

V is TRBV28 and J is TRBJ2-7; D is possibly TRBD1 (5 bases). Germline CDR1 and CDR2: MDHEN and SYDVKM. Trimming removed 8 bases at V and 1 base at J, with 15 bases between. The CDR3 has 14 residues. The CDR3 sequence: CASGHGGRSYEQYF. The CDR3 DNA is TGTGCCAGCGGACACGGTGGGCGGTCCTACGAGCAGTACTTC.

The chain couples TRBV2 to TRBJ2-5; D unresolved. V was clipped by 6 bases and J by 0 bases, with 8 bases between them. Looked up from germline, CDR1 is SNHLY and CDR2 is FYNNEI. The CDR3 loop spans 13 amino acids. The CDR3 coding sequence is TGTGCCAGCAGAGACGGGTACCAAGAGACCCAGTACTTC. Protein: CASRDGYQETQYF.

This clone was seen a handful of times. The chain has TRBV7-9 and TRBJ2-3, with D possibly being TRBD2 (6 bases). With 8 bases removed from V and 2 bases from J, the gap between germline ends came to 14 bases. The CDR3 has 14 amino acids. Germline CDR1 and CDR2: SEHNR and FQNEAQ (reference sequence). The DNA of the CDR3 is TGTGCCAGCCGCGCACGGGAGAACACAGATACGCAGTATTTT. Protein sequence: CASRARENTDTQYF.

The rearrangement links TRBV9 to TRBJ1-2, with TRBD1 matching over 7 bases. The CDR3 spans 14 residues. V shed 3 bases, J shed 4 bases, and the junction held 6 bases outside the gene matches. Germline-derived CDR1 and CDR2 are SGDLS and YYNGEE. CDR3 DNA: TGTGCCAGCAGCGGGCGACAGGGCCTCTATGGCTACACCTTC. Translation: CASSGRQGLYGYTF.

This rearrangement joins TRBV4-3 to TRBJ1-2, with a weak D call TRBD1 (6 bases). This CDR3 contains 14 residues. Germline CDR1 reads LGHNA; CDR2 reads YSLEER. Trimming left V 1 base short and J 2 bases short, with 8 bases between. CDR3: CASSQAGQNYGYTF. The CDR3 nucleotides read TGCGCCAGCAGCCAAGCCGGACAGAACTATGGCTACACCTTC.

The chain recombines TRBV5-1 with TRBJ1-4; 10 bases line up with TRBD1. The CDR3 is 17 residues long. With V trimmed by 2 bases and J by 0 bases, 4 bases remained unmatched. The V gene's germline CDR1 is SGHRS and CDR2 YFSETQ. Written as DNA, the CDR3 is TGCGCCAGCAGCTTTGGACAGGGGGAGGCAACTAATGAAAAACTGTTTTTT. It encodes CASSFGQGEATNEKLFF.

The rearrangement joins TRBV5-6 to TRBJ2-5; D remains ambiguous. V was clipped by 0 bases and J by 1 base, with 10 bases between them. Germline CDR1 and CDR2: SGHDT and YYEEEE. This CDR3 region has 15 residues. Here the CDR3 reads CASSLGLGSQETQYF. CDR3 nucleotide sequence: TGTGCCAGCAGCTTGGGTTTAGGGTCCCAAGAGACCCAGTACTTC.

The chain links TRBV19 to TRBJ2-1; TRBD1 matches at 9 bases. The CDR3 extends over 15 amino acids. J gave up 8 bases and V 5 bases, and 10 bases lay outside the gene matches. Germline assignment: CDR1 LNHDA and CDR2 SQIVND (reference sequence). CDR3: CASSPSHRGRDEQFF. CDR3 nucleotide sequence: TGTGCCAGTAGTCCGAGCCACAGGGGGCGGGATGAGCAGTTCTTC.

The CDR3, as DNA: TGCGCCAGCAGCTTGAGGGACGCCGCTAACTATGGCTACACCTTC. Protein: CASSLRDAANYGYTF. The rearrangement joins TRBV5-1 to TRBJ1-2, with D perhaps matching TRBD1 (5 bases). V was trimmed by 1 base and J by 0 bases, leaving 10 bases between them. There are 15 residues in the CDR3. Germline V gives CDR1 SGHRS, CDR2 YFSETQ. The whole variable domain, remainder taken from reference TRBV5-1 and TRBJ1-2, is KAGVTQTPRYLIKTRGQQVTLSCSPISGHRSVSWYQQTPGQGLQFLFEYFSETQRNKGNFPGRFSGRQFSNSRSEMNVSTLELGDSALYLCASSLRDAANYGYTFGSGTRLTVV.

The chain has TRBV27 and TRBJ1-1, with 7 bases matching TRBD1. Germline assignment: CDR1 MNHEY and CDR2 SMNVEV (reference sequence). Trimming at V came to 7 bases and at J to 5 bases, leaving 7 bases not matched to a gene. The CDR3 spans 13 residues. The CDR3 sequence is CASKNRGGTEAFF. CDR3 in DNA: TGTGCCAGCAAGAACAGGGGAGGGACTGAAGCTTTCTTT.

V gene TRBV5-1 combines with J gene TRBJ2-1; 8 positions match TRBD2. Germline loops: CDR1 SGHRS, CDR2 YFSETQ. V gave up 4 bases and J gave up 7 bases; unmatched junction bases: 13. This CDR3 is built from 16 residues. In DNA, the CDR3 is TGCGCCAGCAGCCCGGACCGGACCGGGAGGGGGAATGAGCAGTTCTTC. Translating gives CASSPDRTGRGNEQFF.

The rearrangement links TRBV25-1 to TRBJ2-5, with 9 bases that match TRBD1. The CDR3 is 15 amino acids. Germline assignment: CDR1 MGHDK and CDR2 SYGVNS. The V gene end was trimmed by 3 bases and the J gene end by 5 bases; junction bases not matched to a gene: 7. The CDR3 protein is CASSDPTGGPETQYF. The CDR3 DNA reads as TGTGCCAGCAGTGACCCGACAGGGGGGCCGGAGACCCAGTACTTC.